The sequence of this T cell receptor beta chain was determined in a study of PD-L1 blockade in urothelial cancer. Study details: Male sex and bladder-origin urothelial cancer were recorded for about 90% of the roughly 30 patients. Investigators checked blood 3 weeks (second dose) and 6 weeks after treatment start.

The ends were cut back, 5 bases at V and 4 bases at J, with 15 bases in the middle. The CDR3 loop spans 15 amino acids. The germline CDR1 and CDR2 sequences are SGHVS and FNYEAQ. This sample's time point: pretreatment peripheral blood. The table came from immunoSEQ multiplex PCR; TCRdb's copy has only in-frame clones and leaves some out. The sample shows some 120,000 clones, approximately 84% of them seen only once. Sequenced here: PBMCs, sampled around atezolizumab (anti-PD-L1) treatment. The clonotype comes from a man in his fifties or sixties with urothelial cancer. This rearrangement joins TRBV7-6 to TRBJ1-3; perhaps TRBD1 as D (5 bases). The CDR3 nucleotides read TGTGCCAGCAGCCCCCAGGGCGGGGTCGGAAACACCATATATTTT. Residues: CASSPQGGVGNTIYF.